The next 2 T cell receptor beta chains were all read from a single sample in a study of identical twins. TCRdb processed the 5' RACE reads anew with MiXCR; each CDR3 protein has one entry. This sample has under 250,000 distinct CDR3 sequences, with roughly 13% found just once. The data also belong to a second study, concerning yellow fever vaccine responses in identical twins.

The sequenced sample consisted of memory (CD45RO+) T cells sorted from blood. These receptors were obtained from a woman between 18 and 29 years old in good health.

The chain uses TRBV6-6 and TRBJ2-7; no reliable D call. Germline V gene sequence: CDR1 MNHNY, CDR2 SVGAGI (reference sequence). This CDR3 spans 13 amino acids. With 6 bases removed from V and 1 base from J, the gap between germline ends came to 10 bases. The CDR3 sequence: CASSDRGSYEQYF. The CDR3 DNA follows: TGTGCCAGCAGCGACCGAGGTTCCTACGAGCAGTACTTC.

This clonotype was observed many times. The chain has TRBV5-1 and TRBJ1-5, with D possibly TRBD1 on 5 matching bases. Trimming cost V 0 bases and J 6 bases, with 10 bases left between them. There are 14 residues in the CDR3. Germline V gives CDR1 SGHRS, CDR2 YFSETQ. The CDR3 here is CASSLGGNGQPQHF. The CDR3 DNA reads TGCGCCAGCAGCTTGGGGGGGAACGGTCAGCCCCAGCATTTT.